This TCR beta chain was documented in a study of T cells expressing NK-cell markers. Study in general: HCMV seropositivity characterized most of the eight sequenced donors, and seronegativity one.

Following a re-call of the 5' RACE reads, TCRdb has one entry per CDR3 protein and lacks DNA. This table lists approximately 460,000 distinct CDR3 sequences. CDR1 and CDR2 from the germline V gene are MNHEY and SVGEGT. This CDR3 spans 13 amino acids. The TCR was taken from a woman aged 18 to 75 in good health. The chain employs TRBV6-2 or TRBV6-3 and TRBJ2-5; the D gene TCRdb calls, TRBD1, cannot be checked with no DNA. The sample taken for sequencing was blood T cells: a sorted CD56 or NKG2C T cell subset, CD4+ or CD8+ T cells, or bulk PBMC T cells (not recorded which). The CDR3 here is CATNREYQETQYF.